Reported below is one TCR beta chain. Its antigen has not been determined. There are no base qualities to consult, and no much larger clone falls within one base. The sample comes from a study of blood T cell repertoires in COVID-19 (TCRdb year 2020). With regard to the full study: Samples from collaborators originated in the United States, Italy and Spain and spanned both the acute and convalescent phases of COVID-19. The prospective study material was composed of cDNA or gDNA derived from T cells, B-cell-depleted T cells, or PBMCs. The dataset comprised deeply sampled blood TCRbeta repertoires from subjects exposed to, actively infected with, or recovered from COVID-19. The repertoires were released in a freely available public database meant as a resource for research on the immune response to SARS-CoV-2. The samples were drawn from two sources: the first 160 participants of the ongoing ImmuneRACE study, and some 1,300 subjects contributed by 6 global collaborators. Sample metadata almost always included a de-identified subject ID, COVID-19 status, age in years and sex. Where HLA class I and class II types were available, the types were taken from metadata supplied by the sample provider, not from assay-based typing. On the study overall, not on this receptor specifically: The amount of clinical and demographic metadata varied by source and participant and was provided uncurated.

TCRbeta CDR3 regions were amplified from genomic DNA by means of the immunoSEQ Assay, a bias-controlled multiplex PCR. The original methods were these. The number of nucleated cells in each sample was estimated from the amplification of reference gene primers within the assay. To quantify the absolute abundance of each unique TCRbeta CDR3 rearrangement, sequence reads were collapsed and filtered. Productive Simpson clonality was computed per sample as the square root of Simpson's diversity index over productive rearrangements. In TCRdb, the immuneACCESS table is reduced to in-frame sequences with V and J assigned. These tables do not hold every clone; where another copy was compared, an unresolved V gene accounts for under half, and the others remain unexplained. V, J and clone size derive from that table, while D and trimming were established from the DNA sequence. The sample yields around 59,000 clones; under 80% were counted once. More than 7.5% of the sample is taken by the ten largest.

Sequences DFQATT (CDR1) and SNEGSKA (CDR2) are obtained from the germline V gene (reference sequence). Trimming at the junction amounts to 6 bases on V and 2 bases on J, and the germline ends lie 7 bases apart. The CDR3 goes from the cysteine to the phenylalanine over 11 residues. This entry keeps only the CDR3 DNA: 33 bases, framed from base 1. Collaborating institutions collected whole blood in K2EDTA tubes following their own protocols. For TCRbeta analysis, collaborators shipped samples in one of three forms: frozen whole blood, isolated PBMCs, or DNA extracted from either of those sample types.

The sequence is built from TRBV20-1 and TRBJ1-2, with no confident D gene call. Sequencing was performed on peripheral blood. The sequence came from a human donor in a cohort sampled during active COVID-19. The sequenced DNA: TGCAGTGCACCGGAGAACTATGGCTACACCTTC. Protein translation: CSAPENYGYTF.